These T cell receptor beta chains were read from a single sample in a study of cytomegalovirus exposure and HLA in healthy donors. TCRdb keeps only in-frame clones here, not all; method: immunoSEQ multiplex PCR. The table includes roughly 150,000 clones, about 84% detected once. Sample: PBMCs. These receptors were obtained from a woman aged 40-49 years in good health and CMV-seropositive. The CDR3 runs from the conserved cysteine through the conserved F or W. The order of the fields is clone size, V gene, D gene, J gene, CDR3 DNA, CDR3 protein. The D gene is left open where the match is weak. Size is omitted from some rows. Given values are once, few, many or a class for expanded clones.

clone_size: NA
v_call: TRBV7-8
d_call: NA
j_call: TRBJ2-7
cdr3_nt: TGTGCCAGCAGCCACCTGAGGGGACTCCTCCGGGAGCAGTACTTC
cdr3_aa: CASSHLRGLLREQYF

clone_size: NA
v_call: TRBV2
d_call: NA
j_call: TRBJ2-5
cdr3_nt: TGTGCCAGCAGTGAAACAGGGTGGAGAGAGACCCAGTACTTC
cdr3_aa: CASSETGWRETQYF

clone_size: NA
v_call: TRBV28
d_call: NA
j_call: TRBJ1-4
cdr3_nt: TGTGCCAGCAGGACGGGTAATGAAAAACTGTTTTTT
cdr3_aa: CASRTGNEKLFF

clone_size: NA
v_call: TRBV11-3
d_call: NA
j_call: TRBJ2-5
cdr3_nt: TGTGCCAGCAGTCAAGGGGGGGCGCGAGCTTATGCGGAGACCCAGTACTTC
cdr3_aa: CASSQGGARAYAETQYF

clone_size: NA
v_call: TRBV5-8
d_call: TRBD1
j_call: TRBJ2-7
cdr3_nt: TGTGCCAGCAGCTTGGGGCGGACAGGGGGCGCGTACGAGCAGTACTTC
cdr3_aa: CASSLGRTGGAYEQYF

clone_size: NA
v_call: TRBV6-5
d_call: TRBD1
j_call: TRBJ1-2
cdr3_nt: TGTGCCAGCAGCCAAGGACAGGGGGCGCGCTATGGCTACACCTTC
cdr3_aa: CASSQGQGARYGYTF

clone_size: NA
v_call: TRBV28
d_call: NA
j_call: TRBJ2-5
cdr3_nt: TGTGCCAGCCGGAACACAGGGGGGGGAGAGACCCAGTACTTC
cdr3_aa: CASRNTGGGETQYF

clone_size: NA
v_call: TRBV5-1
d_call: NA
j_call: TRBJ2-3
cdr3_nt: TGCGCCAGCAGTCCCGAACGGCAGGGGAGCACAGATACGCAGTATTTT
cdr3_aa: CASSPERQGSTDTQYF

clone_size: NA
v_call: TRBV9
d_call: NA
j_call: TRBJ1-5
cdr3_nt: TGTGCCAGCAGCGGGAACAGGGAGAGCAATCAGCCCCAGCATTTT
cdr3_aa: CASSGNRESNQPQHF

clone_size: NA
v_call: TRBV7-6
d_call: TRBD1
j_call: TRBJ2-7
cdr3_nt: TGTGCCAGCAGCTCCGGGACAGGGGGATCCTACGAGCAGTACTTC
cdr3_aa: CASSSGTGGSYEQYF

clone_size: few
v_call: TRBV28
d_call: TRBD1
j_call: TRBJ2-7
cdr3_nt: TGTGCCAGCAGTTCCCCCCGGACAGGGCCCGACAACCGAGACTACGAGCAGTACTTC
cdr3_aa: CASSSPRTGPDNRDYEQYF

clone_size: NA
v_call: TRBV6-6
d_call: NA
j_call: TRBJ1-1
cdr3_nt: TGTGCCAGCAGTGGTTCTCGGGGCACTGAAGCTTTCTTT
cdr3_aa: CASSGSRGTEAFF

clone_size: NA
v_call: TRBV28
d_call: NA
j_call: TRBJ2-5
cdr3_nt: TGTGCCAGCAGTTTAGGTCGATACAAAGAGACCCAGTACTTC
cdr3_aa: CASSLGRYKETQYF

clone_size: NA
v_call: TRBV6-5
d_call: TRBD1
j_call: TRBJ2-1
cdr3_nt: TGTGCCAGCAGTCCGACAGGGGCGGTTGACAATGAGCAGTTCTTC
cdr3_aa: CASSPTGAVDNEQFF

clone_size: NA
v_call: TRBV4-2
d_call: NA
j_call: TRBJ2-2
cdr3_nt: TGTGCCAGCAGCCAAGAAGGCGGGCTAGGCCACACCGGGGAGCTGTTTTTT
cdr3_aa: CASSQEGGLGHTGELFF

clone_size: NA
v_call: TRBV6-5
d_call: TRBD1
j_call: TRBJ1-2
cdr3_nt: TGTGCCAGCAGTTACGGTCCAGGGGGCTATGGCTACACCTTC
cdr3_aa: CASSYGPGGYGYTF

clone_size: NA
v_call: TRBV5-1
d_call: TRBD2
j_call: TRBJ2-3
cdr3_nt: TGCGCCAGCAGCTTGGGGCGGGGGACTAGCACAGATACGCAGTATTTT
cdr3_aa: CASSLGRGTSTDTQYF

clone_size: once
v_call: TRBV7-9
d_call: NA
j_call: TRBJ2-7
cdr3_nt: TGTGCCAGCACCCCATGGGGGCAGGGTGCGGACGAGCAGTACTTC
cdr3_aa: CASTPWGQGADEQYF

clone_size: NA
v_call: TRBV6-5
d_call: NA
j_call: TRBJ2-7
cdr3_nt: TGTGCCAGCAGTAGGCGACAGGACTCCTACGAGCAGTACTTC
cdr3_aa: CASSRRQDSYEQYF

clone_size: NA
v_call: TRBV28
d_call: TRBD2
j_call: TRBJ2-1
cdr3_nt: TGTGCCAGCAGCGCGGGACTAGCAAGGGGCAATGAGCAGTTCTTC
cdr3_aa: CASSAGLARGNEQFF

clone_size: NA
v_call: TRBV18
d_call: TRBD2
j_call: TRBJ2-2
cdr3_nt: TGTGCCAGCTCACCGGGATGGCGGGAGATCGGGGAGCTGTTTTTT
cdr3_aa: CASSPGWREIGELFF

clone_size: NA
v_call: TRBV1
d_call: NA
j_call: TRBJ2-4
cdr3_nt: TGCACCAGCAGCCAAGCCCTAGCGGGAGGGAGACCCAAAAACATTCAGTACTTC
cdr3_aa: CTSSQALAGGRPKNIQYF

clone_size: NA
v_call: TRBV11-2
d_call: TRBD2
j_call: TRBJ2-7
cdr3_nt: TGTGCCAGCAGCACACGACTAGCGGGAGGGTACGAGCAGTACTTC
cdr3_aa: CASSTRLAGGYEQYF

clone_size: NA
v_call: TRBV25-1
d_call: NA
j_call: TRBJ1-4
cdr3_nt: TGTGCCAGCAGTGAGGGGGGAAAGGACACTGAAAAACTGTTTTTT
cdr3_aa: CASSEGGKDTEKLFF

clone_size: NA
v_call: TRBV5-8
d_call: NA
j_call: TRBJ2-7
cdr3_nt: TGTGCCAGCAGCTTGCCGGGAGCAAACTACGAGCAGTACTTC
cdr3_aa: CASSLPGANYEQYF

clone_size: once
v_call: TRBV11-3
d_call: TRBD2
j_call: TRBJ2-7
cdr3_nt: TGTGCCAGCAGCTTAGTCGGGACTAGCGGAAGCCCCTACGAGCAGTACTTC
cdr3_aa: CASSLVGTSGSPYEQYF

clone_size: NA
v_call: TRBV5-4
d_call: NA
j_call: TRBJ2-1
cdr3_nt: TGTGCCAGCAGCTTTATCAATGAGCAGTTCTTC
cdr3_aa: CASSFINEQFF

clone_size: NA
v_call: TRBV11-2
d_call: TRBD2
j_call: TRBJ2-1
cdr3_nt: TGTGCCAGCAGCTCCGGGACTAGCGGCTTCAATGAGCAGTTCTTC
cdr3_aa: CASSSGTSGFNEQFF

clone_size: NA
v_call: TRBV19
d_call: NA
j_call: TRBJ2-5
cdr3_nt: TGTGCCAGTAGCCTTACTAGGAGGGAGACCCAGTACTTC
cdr3_aa: CASSLTRRETQYF

clone_size: many
v_call: TRBV2
d_call: NA
j_call: TRBJ1-2
cdr3_nt: TGTGCCAGCAGTCGGGGGGGTATTAGTAACTATGGCTACACCTTC
cdr3_aa: CASSRGGISNYGYTF

clone_size: NA
v_call: TRBV20-1
d_call: NA
j_call: TRBJ2-5
cdr3_nt: TGCAGTGCTAGGCCTAAAGAGACCCAGTACTTC
cdr3_aa: CSARPKETQYF

clone_size: once
v_call: TRBV14
d_call: TRBD1
j_call: TRBJ2-7
cdr3_nt: TGTGCCAGCAGCAACCGGGACAGGCCCTACGAGCAGTACTTC
cdr3_aa: CASSNRDRPYEQYF

clone_size: NA
v_call: TRBV19
d_call: NA
j_call: TRBJ1-2
cdr3_nt: TGTGCCAGTAGTATAGGGGCGGGGAAGAGCTATGGCTACACCTTC
cdr3_aa: CASSIGAGKSYGYTF

clone_size: NA
v_call: TRBV28
d_call: NA
j_call: TRBJ2-3
cdr3_nt: TGTGCCAGCCGTCGTACGGGATCGAGGTGGGGCACAGATACGCAGTATTTT
cdr3_aa: CASRRTGSRWGTDTQYF

clone_size: once
v_call: TRBV7-9
d_call: NA
j_call: TRBJ1-2
cdr3_nt: TGTGCCAGCATCAGAGACGGGGGGGTTGATGGCTACACCTTC
cdr3_aa: CASIRDGGVDGYTF

clone_size: few
v_call: TRBV13
d_call: NA
j_call: TRBJ2-1
cdr3_nt: TGTGCCAGCAGCTTCCGACTAGACGCATACAATGAGCAGTTCTTC
cdr3_aa: CASSFRLDAYNEQFF

clone_size: NA
v_call: TRBV6-1
d_call: TRBD1
j_call: TRBJ2-2
cdr3_nt: TGTGCCAGCAGTCCCGGGACAGAAAACACCGGGGAGCTGTTTTTT
cdr3_aa: CASSPGTENTGELFF

clone_size: NA
v_call: TRBV2
d_call: NA
j_call: TRBJ2-5
cdr3_nt: TGTGCCAGCGGGGAGGTGCAAGAGACCCAGTACTTC
cdr3_aa: CASGEVQETQYF

clone_size: NA
v_call: TRBV10-3
d_call: TRBD1
j_call: TRBJ2-7
cdr3_nt: TGTGCCATCACCCCGGGACAGACCTACGAGCAGTACTTC
cdr3_aa: CAITPGQTYEQYF

clone_size: NA
v_call: TRBV5-1
d_call: TRBD2
j_call: TRBJ2-7
cdr3_nt: TGCGCCAGCAGCTGGATGGGACTAGCAGACTACGAGCAGTACTTC
cdr3_aa: CASSWMGLADYEQYF

clone_size: NA
v_call: TRBV5-1
d_call: TRBD1
j_call: TRBJ2-6
cdr3_nt: TGCGCCAGCAGCCCGGGGACAGTAAGCGTCCTGACTTTC
cdr3_aa: CASSPGTVSVLTF

clone_size: NA
v_call: TRBV10-2
d_call: TRBD1
j_call: TRBJ1-2
cdr3_nt: TGCGCCAGCAGTGACGGGACAGCGAGAGCTTTCCTTGGCTACACCTTC
cdr3_aa: CASSDGTARAFLGYTF

clone_size: NA
v_call: TRBV19
d_call: TRBD1
j_call: TRBJ1-2
cdr3_nt: TGTGCCAGTAGTACCCCTCAGGGGGCTAACTATGGCTACACCTTC
cdr3_aa: CASSTPQGANYGYTF

clone_size: NA
v_call: TRBV27
d_call: NA
j_call: TRBJ2-7
cdr3_nt: TGTGCCAGCAGTTTAAAAGGCGGCGTCTACGAGCAGTACTTC
cdr3_aa: CASSLKGGVYEQYF

clone_size: NA
v_call: TRBV27
d_call: NA
j_call: TRBJ2-2
cdr3_nt: TGTGCCAGCAGTCTATGGGGCAACGGGGAGCTGTTTTTT
cdr3_aa: CASSLWGNGELFF

clone_size: few
v_call: TRBV6-1
d_call: NA
j_call: TRBJ1-3
cdr3_nt: TGTGCCAGCAGTGTTCATGGAAACACCATATATTTT
cdr3_aa: CASSVHGNTIYF

clone_size: NA
v_call: TRBV7-8
d_call: NA
j_call: TRBJ1-5
cdr3_nt: TGTGCCAGCAGTTCAGGGGCGACAAACCAGCCCCAGCATTTT
cdr3_aa: CASSSGATNQPQHF

clone_size: once
v_call: TRBV2
d_call: TRBD1
j_call: TRBJ1-1
cdr3_nt: TGTGCCAGCAGGTGGGCCACAGGGGGCAGGAACACTGAAGCTTTCTTT
cdr3_aa: CASRWATGGRNTEAFF